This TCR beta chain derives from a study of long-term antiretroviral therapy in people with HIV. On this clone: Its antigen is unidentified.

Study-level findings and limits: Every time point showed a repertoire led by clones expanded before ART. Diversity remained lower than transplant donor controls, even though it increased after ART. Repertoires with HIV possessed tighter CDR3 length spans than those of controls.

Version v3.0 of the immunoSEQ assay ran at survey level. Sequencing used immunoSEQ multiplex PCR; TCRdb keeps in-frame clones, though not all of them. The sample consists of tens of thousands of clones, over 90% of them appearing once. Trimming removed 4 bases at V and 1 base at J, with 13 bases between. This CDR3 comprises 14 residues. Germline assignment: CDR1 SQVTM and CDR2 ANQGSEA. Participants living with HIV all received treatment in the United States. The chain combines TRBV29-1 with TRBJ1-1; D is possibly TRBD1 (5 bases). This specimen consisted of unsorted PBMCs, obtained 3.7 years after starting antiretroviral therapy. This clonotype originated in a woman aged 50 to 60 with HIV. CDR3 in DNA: TGCAGCGTTGCCCCGACAGCAGAGAACACTGAAGCTTTCTTT. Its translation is CSVAPTAENTEAFF.